A single sample is the source of the 3 T cell receptor beta chains below, sequenced in a study of T cell responses to AZD1222 COVID-19 vaccine. The data were produced by immunoSEQ multiplex PCR, yet TCRdb's version contains in-frame clones alone and is incomplete. Among about 100,000 clones listed, around 84% were seen once. Material: peripheral blood, obtained on day 0 of AZD1222 vaccination. These TCRs come from an adult in good health.

The chain carries TRBV12-3 or TRBV12-4 and TRBJ2-3; perhaps TRBD2 as D (6 bases). Trimming removed 7 bases from V and 0 bases from J, with 8 bases in between. The CDR3 totals 13 residues. CDR3 residues: CASKDYSTDTQYF. Written as DNA, the CDR3 is TGTGCCAGCAAGGACTATAGCACAGATACGCAGTATTTT.

The J gene is TRBJ2-5, the V gene TRBV10-2; a weak D match, TRBD2 (6 bases). With 2 bases removed from V and 5 bases from J, the gap between germline ends came to 12 bases. Per germline, CDR1 WSHSY and CDR2 SAAADI. The CDR3 sequence is 14 residues long. This CDR3 is CASSEGAAGETQYF. DNA of the CDR3: TGCGCCAGCAGTGAGGGGGCCGCGGGGGAGACCCAGTACTTC.

The chain recombines TRBV5-1 with TRBJ2-1; weak D call: TRBD2 (6 bases). V lost 5 bases and J 4 bases, leaving 13 bases between the germline ends. The CDR3 consists of 14 residues. CDR1 is SGHRS and CDR2 is YFSETQ in the germline V gene. CDR3 nucleotide sequence: TGCGCCAGCAGTCCGGGGGAGAGGTACAATGAGCAGTTCTTC. This codes for CASSPGERYNEQFF.